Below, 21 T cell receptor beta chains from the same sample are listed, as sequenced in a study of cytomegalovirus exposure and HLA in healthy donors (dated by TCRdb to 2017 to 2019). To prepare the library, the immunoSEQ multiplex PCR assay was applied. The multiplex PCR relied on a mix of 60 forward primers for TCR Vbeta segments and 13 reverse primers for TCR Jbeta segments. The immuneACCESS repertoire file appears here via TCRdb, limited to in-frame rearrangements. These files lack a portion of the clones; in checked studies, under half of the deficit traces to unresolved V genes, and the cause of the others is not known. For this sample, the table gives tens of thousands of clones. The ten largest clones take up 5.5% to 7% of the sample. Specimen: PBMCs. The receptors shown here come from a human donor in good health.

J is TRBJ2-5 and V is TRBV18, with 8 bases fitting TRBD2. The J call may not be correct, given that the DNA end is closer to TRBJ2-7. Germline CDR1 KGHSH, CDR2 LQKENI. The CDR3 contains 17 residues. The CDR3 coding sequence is TGTGCCAGCTCACCACCGCGTCGCGGGGGGCCAACCTACGAGCAGTACTTC. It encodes CASSPPRRGGPTYEQYF.

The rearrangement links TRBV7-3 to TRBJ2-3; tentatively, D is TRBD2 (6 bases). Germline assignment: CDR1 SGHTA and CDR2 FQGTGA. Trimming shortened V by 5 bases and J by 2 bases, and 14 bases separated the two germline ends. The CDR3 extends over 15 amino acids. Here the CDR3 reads CASSLGLANTDTQYF. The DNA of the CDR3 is TGTGCCAGCAGCCTGGGGCTAGCGAACACAGATACGCAGTATTTT.

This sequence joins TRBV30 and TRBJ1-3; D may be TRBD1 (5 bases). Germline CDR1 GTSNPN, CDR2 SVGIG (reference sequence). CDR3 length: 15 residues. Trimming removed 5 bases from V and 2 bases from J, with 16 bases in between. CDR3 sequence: CAWASLGTTGNTIYF. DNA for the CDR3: TGTGCCTGGGCTTCATTGGGGACTACTGGAAACACCATATATTTT. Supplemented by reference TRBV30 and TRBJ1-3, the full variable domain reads SQTIHQWPATLVQPVGSPLSLECTVEGTSNPNLYWYRQAAGRGLQLLFYSVGIGQISSEVPQNLSASRPQDRQFILSSKKLLLSDSGFYLCAWASLGTTGNTIYFGEGSWLTVV.

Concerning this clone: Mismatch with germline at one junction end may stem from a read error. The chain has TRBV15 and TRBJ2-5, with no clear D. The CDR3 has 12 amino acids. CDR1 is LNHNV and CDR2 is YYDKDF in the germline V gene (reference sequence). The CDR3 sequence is CATRRDRGTQYF. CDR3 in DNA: TGTGCCACCAGAAGAGATAGAGGGACCCAGTACTTC.

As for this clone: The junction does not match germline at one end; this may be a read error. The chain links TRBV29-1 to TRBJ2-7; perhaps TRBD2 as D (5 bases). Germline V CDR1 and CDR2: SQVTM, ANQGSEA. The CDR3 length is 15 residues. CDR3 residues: CSVEVDEGVSDEQYF. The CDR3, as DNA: TGCAGCGTTGAAGTTGACGAGGGCGTCTCCGACGAGCAGTACTTC.

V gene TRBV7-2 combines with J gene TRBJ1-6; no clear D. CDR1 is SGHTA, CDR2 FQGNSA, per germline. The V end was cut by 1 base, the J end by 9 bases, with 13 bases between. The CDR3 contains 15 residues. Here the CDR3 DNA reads TGTGCCAGCAGCTTAGGCCTCTTGAAGAGTTCACCCCTCCACTTT. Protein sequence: CASSLGLLKSSPLHF.

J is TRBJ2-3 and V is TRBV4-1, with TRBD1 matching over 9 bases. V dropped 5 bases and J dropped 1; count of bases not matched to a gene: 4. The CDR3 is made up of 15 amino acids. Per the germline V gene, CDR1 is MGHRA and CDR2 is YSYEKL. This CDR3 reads CASSIQGAGTDTQYF. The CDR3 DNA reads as TGCGCCAGCAGCATACAGGGGGCAGGCACAGATACGCAGTATTTT.

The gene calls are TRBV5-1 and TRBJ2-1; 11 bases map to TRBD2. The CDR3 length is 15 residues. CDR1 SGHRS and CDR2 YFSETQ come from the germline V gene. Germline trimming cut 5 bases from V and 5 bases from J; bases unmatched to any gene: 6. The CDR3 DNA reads TGCGCCAGCAGATTGACTAGCGGGGCCCACAATGAGCAGTTCTTC. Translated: CASRLTSGAHNEQFF.

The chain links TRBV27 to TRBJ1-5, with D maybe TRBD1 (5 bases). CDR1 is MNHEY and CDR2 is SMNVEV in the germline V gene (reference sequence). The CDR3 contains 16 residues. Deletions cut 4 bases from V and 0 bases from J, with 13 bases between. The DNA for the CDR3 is TGTGCCAGCAGTTCCGGGGGGACGTATAGCAATCAGCCCCAGCATTTT. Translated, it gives CASSSGGTYSNQPQHF.

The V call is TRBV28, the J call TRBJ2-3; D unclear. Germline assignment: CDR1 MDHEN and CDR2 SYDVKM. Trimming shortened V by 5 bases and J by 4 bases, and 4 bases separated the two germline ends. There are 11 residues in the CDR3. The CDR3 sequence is CASSNSDTQYF. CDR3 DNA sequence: TGTGCCAGCAGTAACTCAGATACGCAGTATTTT.

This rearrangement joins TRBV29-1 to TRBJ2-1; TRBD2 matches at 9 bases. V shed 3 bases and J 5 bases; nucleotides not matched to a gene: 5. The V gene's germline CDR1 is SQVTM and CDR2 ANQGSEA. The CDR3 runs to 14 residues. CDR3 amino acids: CSVDSSGTDNEQFF. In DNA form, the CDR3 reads TGCAGCGTTGACTCTAGCGGGACAGACAATGAGCAGTTCTTC.

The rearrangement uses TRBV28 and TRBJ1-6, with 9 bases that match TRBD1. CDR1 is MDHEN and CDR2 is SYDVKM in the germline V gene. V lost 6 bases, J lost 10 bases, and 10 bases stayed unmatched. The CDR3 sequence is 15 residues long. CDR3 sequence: CASSPLGQGRSPLHF. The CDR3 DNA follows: TGTGCCAGCAGCCCTCTGGGACAGGGCAGATCACCCCTCCACTTT.

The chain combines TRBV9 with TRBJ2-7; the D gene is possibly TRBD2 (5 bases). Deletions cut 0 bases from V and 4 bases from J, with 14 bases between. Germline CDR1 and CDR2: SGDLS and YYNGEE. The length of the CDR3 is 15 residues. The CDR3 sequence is CASSVAFGQRYEQYF. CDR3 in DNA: TGTGCCAGCAGCGTAGCCTTTGGGCAGCGGTACGAGCAGTACTTC. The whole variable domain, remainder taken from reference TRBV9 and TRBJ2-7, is DSGVTQTPKHLITATGQRVTLRCSPRSGDLSVYWYQQSLDQGLQFLIQYYNGEERAKGNILERFSAQQFPDLHSELNLSSLELGDSALYFCASSVAFGQRYEQYFGPGTRLTVT.

Written as DNA, the CDR3 is TGTGCCAGCACCGGACAACAAGAGACCCAGTACTTC. It specifies CASTGQQETQYF. The chain recombines TRBV28 with TRBJ2-5; D is possibly TRBD1 (5 bases). The germline V gene has CDR1 MDHEN and CDR2 SYDVKM. V was pared by 7 bases and J by 2 bases, with 8 bases between. The length of the CDR3 is 12 residues.

CDR3 bases: TGCGCCAGCAGCTTATGGACAGGGCCCTCCGGGGAGCTGTTTTTT. Residues: CASSLWTGPSGELFF. This chain joins TRBV4-1 and TRBJ2-2; 8 positions agree with TRBD1. There are 15 residues in the CDR3. In germline, CDR1 is MGHRA, CDR2 YSYEKL. With V trimmed by 5 bases and J by 6 bases, 8 bases remained unmatched.

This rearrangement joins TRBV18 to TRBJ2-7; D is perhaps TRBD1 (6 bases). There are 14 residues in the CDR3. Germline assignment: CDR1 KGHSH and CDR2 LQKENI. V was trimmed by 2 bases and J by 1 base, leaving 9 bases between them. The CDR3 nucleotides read TGTGCCAGCTCACCAATTGGACAGTCCTACGAGCAGTACTTC. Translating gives CASSPIGQSYEQYF.

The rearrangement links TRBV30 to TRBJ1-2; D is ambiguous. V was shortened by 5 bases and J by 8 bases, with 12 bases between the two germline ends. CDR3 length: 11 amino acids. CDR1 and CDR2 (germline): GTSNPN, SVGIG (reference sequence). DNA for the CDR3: TGTGCCTGGGGGAGACCACAAGGCTACACCTTC. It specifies CAWGRPQGYTF.

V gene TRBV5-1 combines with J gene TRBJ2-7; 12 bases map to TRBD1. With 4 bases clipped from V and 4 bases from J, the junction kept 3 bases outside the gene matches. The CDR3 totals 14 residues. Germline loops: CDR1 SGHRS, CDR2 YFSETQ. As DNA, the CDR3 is TGCGCCAGCAGCGTGGGACAGGGGGCGTACGAGCAGTACTTC. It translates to CASSVGQGAYEQYF.

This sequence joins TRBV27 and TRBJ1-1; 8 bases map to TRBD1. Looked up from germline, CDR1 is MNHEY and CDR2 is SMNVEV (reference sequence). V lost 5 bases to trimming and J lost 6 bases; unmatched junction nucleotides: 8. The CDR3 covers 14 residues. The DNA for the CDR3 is TGTGCCAGCAGTCCGGACAGGGAGGTCGCTGAAGCTTTCTTT. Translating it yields CASSPDREVAEAFF.

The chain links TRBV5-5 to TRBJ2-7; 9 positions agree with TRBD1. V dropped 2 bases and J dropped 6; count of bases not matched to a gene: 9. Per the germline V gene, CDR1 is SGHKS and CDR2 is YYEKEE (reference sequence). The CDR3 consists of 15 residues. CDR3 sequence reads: CASSLPGQGLGEQYF. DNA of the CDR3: TGTGCCAGCAGCTTACCGGGACAGGGTCTCGGCGAGCAGTACTTC.

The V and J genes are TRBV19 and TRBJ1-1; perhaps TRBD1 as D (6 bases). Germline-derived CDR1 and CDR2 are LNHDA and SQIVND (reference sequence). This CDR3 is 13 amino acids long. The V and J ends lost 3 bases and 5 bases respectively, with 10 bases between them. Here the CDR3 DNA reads TGTGCCAGTAGTATGGGAAGGGGGACTGAAGCTTTCTTT. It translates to CASSMGRGTEAFF.